A single sample is the source of the 32 T cell receptor beta chains below, sequenced in a study of T cells of healthy individuals. TCRdb recomputed calls from the 5' RACE reads with MiXCR, one row per CDR3 protein. The sample has around 53,000 distinct CDR3 sequences, roughly 14% seen once. All receptors derive from a human donor in good health.

This clonotype was detected many times. The chain recombines TRBV29-1 with TRBJ1-1; D is unresolved. Germline V gene data show CDR1 as SQVTM and CDR2 as ANQGSEA. With 2 bases removed from V and 2 bases from J, the gap between germline ends came to 9 bases. The CDR3 has 13 residues. DNA of the CDR3: TGCAGCGTTGAAAGGTCCCGCAACACTGAAGCTTTCTTT. It codes for CSVERSRNTEAFF.

At least ten counts were recorded for this clonotype. The chain links TRBV9 to TRBJ1-6, with D unresolved. The V end was cut by 1 base, the J end by 7 bases, with 6 bases between. In germline, CDR1 is SGDLS, CDR2 YYNGEE. This CDR3 has 13 amino acids. The CDR3 loop is CASSVKQNSPLHF. The DNA of the CDR3 is TGTGCCAGCAGCGTAAAACAAAATTCACCCCTCCACTTT.

This chain's CDR3 is CASSLSRGLNQPQHF. CDR3 DNA: TGTGCCAGCAGCCTCAGCAGGGGGTTAAATCAGCCCCAGCATTTT. The J gene is TRBJ1-5, the V gene TRBV2; TRBD1 agrees at 7 bases. With V trimmed by 6 bases and J by 4 bases, 9 bases remained unmatched. The CDR3 extends over 15 amino acids. The germline V gene encodes CDR1 SNHLY and CDR2 FYNNEI.

Many counts were recorded for this clonotype. The rearrangement links TRBV3-1 to TRBJ1-2; no clear D gene. This CDR3 region has 12 residues. V was cut by 2 bases and J by 8 bases, with 9 bases left in between. CDR1 is LGHDT and CDR2 is YNNKEL in the germline V gene (reference sequence). CDR3 sequence: CASSQRKGGYTF. The DNA of the CDR3 is TGTGCCAGCAGCCAAAGGAAGGGAGGCTACACCTTC.

This clonotype was counted a few times. The V call is TRBV7-2, the J call TRBJ1-6, with no clear D. Germline CDR1 and CDR2: SGHTA and FQGNSA. Trimming removed 1 base from V and 6 bases from J, with 7 bases in between. The CDR3 runs 14 residues. The CDR3 sequence: CASSLVGSNSPLHF. The CDR3 bases are TGTGCCAGCAGCTTAGTGGGCAGTAATTCACCCCTCCACTTT.

This clonotype was seen more than once but under ten times. The chain employs TRBV11-2 and TRBJ2-7, with TRBD2 matching 8 bases. Germline CDR1 SGHAT, CDR2 FQNNGV. V lost 3 bases and J lost 4; bases outside the gene matches: 8. The CDR3 is 15 amino acids. The CDR3 bases are TGTGCCAGCAGCTTGGGCGGGGGGACGGGATACGAGCAGTACTTC. Protein product: CASSLGGGTGYEQYF. The complete variable domain, with remaining parts taken from reference TRBV11-2 and TRBJ2-7, reads EAGVAQSPRYKIIEKRQSVAFWCNPISGHATLYWYQQILGQGPKLLIQFQNNGVVDDSQLPKDRFSAERLKGVDSTLKIQPAKLEDSAVYLCASSLGGGTGYEQYFGPGTRLTVT.

The V gene is TRBV6-5, the J gene TRBJ1-4, with 8 bases aligning to TRBD1. Losses at the gene ends were 5 bases for V and 8 bases for J; bases not matched to a gene: 7. This CDR3 has 14 residues. CDR1 and CDR2 from the germline V gene are MNHEY and SVGAGI. The CDR3 nucleotides read TGTGCCAGCAGTCCAGAGGACAGGGAAGAAAAACTGTTTTTT. Translation: CASSPEDREEKLFF.

This clonotype was found many times. The chain links TRBV20-1 to TRBJ2-5; 7 bases are a match to TRBD1. This CDR3 is 14 amino acids long. Germline V CDR1 and CDR2: DFQATT, SNEGSKA (reference sequence). V lost 3 bases and J lost 4; bases outside the gene matches: 8. CDR3 region: CSARDKGAGETQYF. Here the CDR3 DNA reads TGCAGTGCTAGGGATAAGGGGGCAGGAGAGACCCAGTACTTC.

The V gene is TRBV20-1, the J gene TRBJ1-2, with no clear D. Germline V CDR1 and CDR2: DFQATT, SNEGSKA (reference sequence). Trimming shortened V by 3 bases and J by 0 bases, and 11 bases separated the two germline ends. This CDR3 has 14 residues. Here the CDR3 reads CSARSSLANYGYTF. The CDR3 bases are TGCAGTGCTAGGTCCTCACTAGCTAACTATGGCTACACCTTC.

The chain employs TRBV25-1 and TRBJ2-4; 7 bases line up with TRBD2. V trimming: 7 bases; J trimming: 8 bases; junction bases outside the gene matches: 5. Germline CDR1 reads MGHDK; CDR2 reads SYGVNS. This CDR3 region has 12 residues. CDR3 region: CASTSGGDIQYF. CDR3 bases: TGTGCCAGCACCTCTGGGGGGGACATTCAGTACTTC.

The rearrangement links TRBV29-1 to TRBJ2-3, with TRBD1 matching over 9 bases. The germline CDR1 and CDR2 sequences are SQVTM and ANQGSEA. V gave up 7 bases and J gave up 4 bases; unmatched junction bases: 3. The CDR3 has 12 amino acids. This CDR3 reads CSAGQGSDTQYF. CDR3 coding DNA: TGCAGCGCTGGACAGGGGTCAGATACGCAGTATTTT.

In this sample, this clonotype turned up a few times. The chain joins TRBV7-2 to TRBJ2-2; D is unresolved. The CDR3 extends over 15 amino acids. The V end lost 5 bases, the J end lost 1 base, and 11 bases lay between the germline ends. CDR1 is SGHTA and CDR2 is FQGNSA in the germline V gene. This chain's CDR3 is CASSPPQWNTGELFF. The CDR3, as DNA: TGTGCCAGCAGCCCCCCTCAATGGAACACCGGGGAGCTGTTTTTT. Based on the CDR3 plus reference TRBV7-2 and TRBJ2-2, the full variable domain is GAGVSQSPSNKVTEKGKDVELRCDPISGHTALYWYRQSLGQGLEFLIYFQGNSAPDKSGLPSDRFSAERTGGSVSTLTIQRTQQEDSAVYLCASSPPQWNTGELFFGEGSRLTVL.

Ten or more counts support this clonotype. The chain is built from TRBV12-3 or TRBV12-4 and TRBJ1-1, with D hard to call. The ends were cut back, 4 bases at V and 5 bases at J, with 8 bases in the middle. This CDR3 is 12 amino acids long. Here the CDR3 reads CASSSLGTEAFF. CDR3 DNA: TGTGCCAGCAGTTCCCTCGGAACTGAAGCTTTCTTT.

The chain employs TRBV9 and TRBJ2-7; TRBD1 is a possible D gene (5 bases). This CDR3 is built from 14 residues. Trimming removed 0 bases from V and 7 bases from J, with 14 bases in between. Germline V gene data show CDR1 as SGDLS and CDR2 as YYNGEE. For the CDR3, the DNA is TGTGCCAGCAGCGTAGCGGATGGGGCTGGGGAGCAGTACTTC. It specifies CASSVADGAGEQYF.

The chain recombines TRBV4-1 with TRBJ2-7; 7 bases align to TRBD1. After removal of 1 base from V and 0 bases from J, the junction contained 9 bases not matched to a gene. The V gene's germline CDR1 is MGHRA and CDR2 YSYEKL. The CDR3 totals 17 residues. In DNA form, the CDR3 reads TGCGCCAGCAGCCAAGCCCCAGGGCAGGGGGTCTCCTACGAGCAGTACTTC. This codes for CASSQAPGQGVSYEQYF.

The chain is built from TRBV7-8 and TRBJ2-7; D is perhaps TRBD1 (6 bases). From germline, CDR1 is SGHVS and CDR2 FQNEAQ. The V end was cut by 5 bases, the J end by 6 bases, with 17 bases between. The CDR3 consists of 14 residues. The CDR3 protein is CASSQGVGAGEQYF. CDR3 nucleotide sequence: TGTGCCAGCAGCCAAGGGGTGGGGGCTGGCGAGCAGTACTTC.

This clonotype was observed at least ten times. The chain uses TRBV19 and TRBJ1-5, with a weak D call TRBD1 (6 bases). This CDR3 contains 16 residues. The germline V gene encodes CDR1 LNHDA and CDR2 SQIVND (reference sequence). The V end was cut by 3 bases, the J end by 1 base, with 13 bases between. In DNA form, the CDR3 reads TGTGCCAGTAGTATTGTTGAGGGGGGGAGCAATCAGCCCCAGCATTTT. The encoded protein is CASSIVEGGSNQPQHF.

In its sample, this clonotype was seen a few times. The V gene is TRBV20-1, the J gene TRBJ2-6; D might be TRBD1 or TRBD2, each matching 7 bases. The CDR3 is 15 amino acids. Germline V gene data show CDR1 as DFQATT and CDR2 as SNEGSKA (reference sequence). The germline V and J ends were trimmed by 6 bases and 1 base, with 13 bases remaining between them. Here the CDR3 DNA reads TGCAGTGCCCCGCAGGGGGGGTCTGGGGCCAACGTCCTGACTTTC. Amino acids: CSAPQGGSGANVLTF.

This clonotype was detected many times. The chain has TRBV4-2 and TRBJ2-3; D is unresolved. Germline V CDR1 and CDR2: LGHNA, YNFKEQ. The CDR3 covers 12 residues. The V gene lost 4 bases and the J gene lost 6 bases, with 8 bases spanning the gap. CDR3 nucleotides: TGTGCCAGCAGCCTCGGGCGGGATACGCAGTATTTT. Translation: CASSLGRDTQYF.

In its sample, this clonotype was seen many times. The chain uses TRBV6-5 and TRBJ1-1, with 10 bases fitting TRBD1. From germline, CDR1 is MNHEY and CDR2 SVGAGI. The CDR3 totals 19 residues. V lost 6 bases, J lost 0 bases, and 16 bases stayed unmatched. In DNA form, the CDR3 reads TGTGCCAGCAGGCGATCTGGGACAGGGGAACCCGGAGTGAACACTGAAGCTTTCTTT. Its translation is CASRRSGTGEPGVNTEAFF.

This clonotype was observed at least ten times. The chain has TRBV20-1 and TRBJ2-7; D unclear. The CDR3 totals 14 residues. Germline lookup yields CDR1 DFQATT and CDR2 SNEGSKA (reference sequence). Trimming took off 0 bases at V and 0 bases at J, with 9 bases between the two ends. CDR3 sequence reads: CSAREPWGSYEQYF. In nucleotides, the CDR3 is TGCAGTGCTAGAGAACCTTGGGGCTCCTACGAGCAGTACTTC.

At least ten counts were recorded for this clonotype. The gene calls are TRBV11-3 and TRBJ2-1, with 11 bases aligning to TRBD2. V lost 0 bases and J lost 6; bases outside the gene matches: 4. There are 16 residues in the CDR3. CDR1 and CDR2 (germline): SGHNT, YENEEA. The CDR3 region is CASSLELAGGVNEQFF. The CDR3 coding sequence is TGTGCCAGCAGCTTAGAGCTAGCGGGAGGAGTCAATGAGCAGTTCTTC.

The chain recombines TRBV5-6 with TRBJ1-3, with TRBD1 identical over 9 bases. Trimming cost V 2 bases and J 3 bases; bases outside gene matches: 6. The CDR3 runs to 16 residues. Germline CDR1 reads SGHDT; CDR2 reads YYEEEE. CDR3 region: CASSLYPDRGGNTIYF. DNA of the CDR3: TGTGCCAGCAGCTTATACCCGGACAGGGGTGGAAACACCATATATTTT.

This rearrangement joins TRBV14 to TRBJ2-3; D is unclear. The CDR3 extends over 13 amino acids. From germline, CDR1 is SGHDN and CDR2 FVKESK. V was shortened by 5 bases and J by 1 base, with 7 bases between the two germline ends. CDR3 protein: CASSLQRTDTQYF. CDR3 DNA sequence: TGTGCCAGCAGCTTACAGCGCACAGATACGCAGTATTTT.

This clonotype was seen many times. The rearrangement uses TRBV29-1 and TRBJ1-2, with D maybe TRBD1 (6 bases). The length of the CDR3 is 14 residues. Trimming cost V 3 bases and J 8 bases, with 19 bases left between them. CDR1 is SQVTM and CDR2 is ANQGSEA in the germline V gene. The CDR3 bases are TGCAGCGTTGAGGAGGGACATAGGTCTTGGGGCTACACCTTC. Encoded protein: CSVEEGHRSWGYTF.

This clonotype was picked up many times. CDR3 protein: CASSVGAGANVLTF. The DNA of the CDR3 is TGTGCCAGCAGTGTTGGGGCTGGGGCCAACGTCCTGACTTTC. V is TRBV2 and J is TRBJ2-6, with D unresolved. V dropped 4 bases and J dropped 2 bases, with 6 bases sitting between them. The CDR3 totals 14 residues. Germline CDR1 and CDR2: SNHLY and FYNNEI.

This clonotype has at least ten counts. The chain is built from TRBV29-1 and TRBJ2-3, with TRBD2 matching over 15 bases. The V gene end was trimmed by 3 bases and the J gene end by 8 bases; junction bases not matched to a gene: 9. Looked up from germline, CDR1 is SQVTM and CDR2 is ANQGSEA. The CDR3 has 16 amino acids. The CDR3 coding sequence is TGCAGCGTTGAGGGGACTAGCGGGGGGACTCGGGGTACGCAGTATTTT. Translation: CSVEGTSGGTRGTQYF.

The chain uses TRBV24-1 and TRBJ2-3; D is perhaps TRBD2 (7 bases). Per the germline V gene, CDR1 is KGHDR and CDR2 is SFDVKD. The CDR3 runs to 15 residues. Between the trimmed V and J ends, which lost 4 bases and 0 bases, there was a span of 10 bases. CDR3 loop: CATSERGRSTDTQYF. The CDR3 region has the DNA TGTGCCACCAGTGAGCGGGGGCGTAGCACAGATACGCAGTATTTT.

The chain couples TRBV6-2 or TRBV6-3 to TRBJ2-6; D gene uncertain. Germline assignment: CDR1 MNHEY and CDR2 SVGEGT. Trimming removed 2 bases at V and 2 bases at J, with 7 bases between. The CDR3 sequence is 15 residues long. The chain's CDR3 is CASSYMGTGANVLTF. CDR3 sequence (DNA): TGTGCCAGCAGTTACATGGGGACTGGGGCCAACGTCCTGACTTTC.

The V gene is TRBV6-5, the J gene TRBJ2-3; TRBD2 matches 10 bases. After removal of 7 bases from V and 7 bases from J, the junction contained 5 bases not matched to a gene. The CDR3 has 13 residues. CDR1 and CDR2 from the germline V gene are MNHEY and SVGAGI. The CDR3 protein is CASKSGGAHTQYF. In nucleotides, the CDR3 is TGTGCCAGCAAAAGCGGGGGGGCACATACGCAGTATTTT.

As for this clonotype: No conserved phenylalanine or tryptophan ends this CDR3, so it is likely a read error. J is TRBJ1-1 and V is TRBV12-3 or TRBV12-4; D is unclear. Trimming pared 3 bases from V and 1 base from J, leaving 6 bases between. The CDR3 consists of 13 residues. CDR3 nucleotide sequence: TGTGCCAGCAGTTTCGACCCGAACACTGAAGCTTTCATT. Translated: CASSFDPNTEAFI.

The sample holds a few counts of this clonotype. The chain carries TRBV9 and TRBJ2-5, with D tentatively TRBD1 (5 bases). Germline CDR1 SGDLS, CDR2 YYNGEE. This CDR3 has 14 residues. Trimming cost V 0 bases and J 1 base, with 7 bases left between them. CDR3 region: CASSVGTLQETQYF. CDR3 sequence (DNA): TGTGCCAGCAGCGTAGGGACACTCCAAGAGACCCAGTACTTC.